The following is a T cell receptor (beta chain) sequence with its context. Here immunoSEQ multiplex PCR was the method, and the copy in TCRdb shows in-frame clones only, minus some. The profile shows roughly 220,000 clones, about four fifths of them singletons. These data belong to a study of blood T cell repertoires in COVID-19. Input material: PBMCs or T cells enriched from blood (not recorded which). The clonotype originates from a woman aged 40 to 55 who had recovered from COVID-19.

The CDR3 sequence is CASSSWTSGTWRNTGELFF. The CDR3 bases are TGTGCCAGCAGCTCATGGACTAGCGGGACTTGGAGAAACACCGGGGAGCTGTTTTTT. The gene calls are TRBV7-9 and TRBJ2-2; 12 bases line up with TRBD2. The V and J ends lost 4 bases and 2 bases, in that order; junction bases with no gene match: 11. The CDR3 extends over 19 amino acids. CDR1 SEHNR and CDR2 FQNEAQ come from the germline V gene (reference sequence).